Sequencing of this TCR delta chain was carried out in a study of Vδ1+ human thymocytes. The CDR3 covers 15 residues. V lost 2 bases and J 1 base, leaving 11 bases between the germline ends. Germline V CDR1 and CDR2: TSWWSYY, QGS. By sample share, this clone is medium-sized. The antigen is unknown. The sorted cells were CD3+ Vdelta1+ Vdelta2- thymocytes from alphabeta-depleted thymus. Overall study findings and caveats: Unexpected Vdelta2 sequences could cause misinterpretation of bulk repertoire data. Highly polyclonal TRG and TRD repertoires with Gaussian CDR3 length distributions appeared in thymus. Donors shared many TRG clonotypes but few TRD clonotypes. Around 18% of thymic delta-chain sequences were Vdelta2, with few Vdelta3, unlike blood Vdelta1+ controls.

RNA was extracted from the cells and then reverse transcribed. The CDR3 regions were amplified by multiplex PCR from V-gene primers to a constant-region primer. TCRdb ran CATT on the multiplex PCR reads. The sample consists of tens of thousands of delta-chain clones, around 32% of them appearing once. The sample consisted of Vdelta1+ gamma-delta thymocytes from the thymus. The sample's subset: FACS-sorted CD3+ TCRalphabeta- TCRVdelta1+ TCRVdelta2- thymocytes. The rearrangement links TRDV1 to TRDJ1; a weak D match, TRDD3 (6 bases). The source of this sequence is a boy under two years old who had congenital heart surgery. This chain's CDR3 is CALGESSWGTDKLIF. The CDR3 nucleotides read TGTGCTCTTGGGGAATCCTCCTGGGGCACCGATAAACTCATCTTT.